This TCR beta chain was recorded in a study of OX40 agonist ivuxolimab in advanced cancers. Whole-study context: Two patients with cutaneous melanoma and one with hepatocellular carcinoma, three in total, showed partial responses. Study-level points and caveats: Researchers did not determine the expanded peripheral T cells' antigen specificity. CD4+ and CD8+ blood T cells expanded clonally by week 6 at 0.1 to 3.0 mg/kg.

This clone has only one observation. The antigen remains undetermined. Deletions cut 2 bases from V and 0 bases from J, with 8 bases between. Germline-derived CDR1 and CDR2 are SGHTA and FQGNSA. This CDR3 has 15 amino acids. Profiled with immunoSEQ multiplex PCR; TCRdb holds only in-frame clones, not every one. Here the sample spans about 79,000 clones, approximately 85% being singletons. This chain connects TRBV7-2 to TRBJ1-3; D is undetermined. The sequences come from CD4+ or CD8+ T cells sorted from blood, collected in a trial of the OX40 agonist ivuxolimab. The origin of this receptor is an adult with an advanced solid tumor such as melanoma, head and neck, liver or kidney cancer. The CDR3 region has the DNA TGTGCCAGCAGCTTATCGTACCTCTCTGGAAACACCATATATTTT. Amino acid sequence: CASSLSYLSGNTIYF.